This TCR beta chain came from a study of beta chain features in type 1 diabetes. Broader study findings: All four CD4+ subsets from Type 1 diabetes patients carried moderately but significantly shorter TCRB CDR3s. The VDJ junctions of type 1 diabetes patients carried fewer insertions and more deletions.

Since all of the isolated RNA was reverse transcribed, expressed TCRB transcripts were what got sequenced. Using immunoSEQ multiplex PCR, the repertoire was profiled, and TCRdb retains in-frame clones only, with some absent. The sample includes some 200,000 clones, around 15% of them seen just once. Turning to this clone: The target antigen is unknown. This sample also contains other DNA sequences that code for the same CDR3.

This TCR came from a man aged 25 to 45 with type 1 diabetes. Sequenced: naive CD4+ T cells from blood.

The CDR3 nucleotides are TGTGCCAGCAGCTTTAGACAGGGGGGTCAGCCCCAGCATTTT. Translating it yields CASSFRQGGQPQHF. The chain combines TRBV7-2 with TRBJ1-5, with 9 bases aligning to TRBD1. The CDR3 has 14 amino acids. Germline V lookup: CDR1 SGHTA, CDR2 FQGNSA. The V and J ends lost 3 bases and 6 bases, in that order; junction bases with no gene match: 3.